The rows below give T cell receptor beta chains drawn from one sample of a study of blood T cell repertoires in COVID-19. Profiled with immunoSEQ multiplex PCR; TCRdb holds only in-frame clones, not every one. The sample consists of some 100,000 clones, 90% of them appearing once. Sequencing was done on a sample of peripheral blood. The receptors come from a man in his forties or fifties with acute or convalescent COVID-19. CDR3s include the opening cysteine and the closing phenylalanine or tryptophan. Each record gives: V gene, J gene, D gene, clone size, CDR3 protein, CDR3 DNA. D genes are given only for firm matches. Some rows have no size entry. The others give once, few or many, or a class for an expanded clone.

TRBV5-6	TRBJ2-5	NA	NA	CASSLVRERETQYF	TGTGCCAGCAGCTTGGTCCGGGAACGGGAGACCCAGTACTTC
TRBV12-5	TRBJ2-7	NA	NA	CASGSLRYEQYF	TGTGCTAGTGGTTCACTCCGCTACGAGCAGTACTTC
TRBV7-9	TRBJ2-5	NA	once	CASSLLSEGQETQYF	TGTGCCAGCAGCTTATTATCGGAGGGCCAAGAGACCCAGTACTTC
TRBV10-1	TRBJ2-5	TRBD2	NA	CASSVSGTETQYF	TGCGCCAGCAGTGTAAGCGGGACGGAGACCCAGTACTTC
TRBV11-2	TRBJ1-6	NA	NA	CASSLPGGDGMSYNSPLHF	TGTGCCAGCAGCTTACCAGGAGGCGATGGGATGTCTTATAATTCACCCCTCCACTTT
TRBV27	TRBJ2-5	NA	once	CASSLSGDQETQYF	TGTGCCAGCAGTTTAAGCGGTGACCAAGAGACCCAGTACTTC
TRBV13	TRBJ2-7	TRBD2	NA	CASSTTGRLAGAMTKSYEQYF	TGTGCCAGCAGCACGACCGGCAGGCTAGCGGGAGCCATGACCAAATCCTACGAGCAGTACTTC
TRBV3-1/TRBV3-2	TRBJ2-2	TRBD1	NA	CASSRRTGLTGELFF	TGTGCCAGCAGCCGTCGGACAGGGCTGACCGGGGAGCTGTTTTTT
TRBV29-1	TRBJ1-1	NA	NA	CSVALTLLDTEAFF	TGCAGCGTTGCCTTGACTCTGTTGGACACTGAAGCTTTCTTT
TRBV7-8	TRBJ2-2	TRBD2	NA	CASSSLAVNTGELFF	TGTGCCAGCAGCTCGCTAGCGGTAAACACCGGGGAGCTGTTTTTT
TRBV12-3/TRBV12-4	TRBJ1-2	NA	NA	CASSVSGLGYTF	TGTGCCAGCAGTGTTTCAGGGTTAGGCTACACCTTC
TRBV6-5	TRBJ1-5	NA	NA	CASSFGGNQPQHF	TGTGCCAGCAGTTTCGGAGGCAATCAGCCCCAGCATTTT
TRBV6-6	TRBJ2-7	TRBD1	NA	CASSLTGTGAYEQYF	TGTGCCAGCAGTTTAACCGGGACAGGGGCCTACGAGCAGTACTTC
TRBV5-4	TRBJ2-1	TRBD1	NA	CASSSWTGRGNEQFF	TGTGCCAGCAGCTCATGGACAGGGAGAGGCAATGAGCAGTTCTTC
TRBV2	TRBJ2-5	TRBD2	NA	CASSPGLAGVETQYF	TGTGCCAGCAGTCCGGGACTAGCGGGAGTAGAGACCCAGTACTTC
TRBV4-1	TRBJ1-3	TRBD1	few	CASSQGGSGRGDSGNTIYF	TGCGCCAGCAGCCAAGGGGGTTCCGGCAGGGGGGACTCTGGAAACACCATATATTTT
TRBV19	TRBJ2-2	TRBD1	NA	CVSSTTGEVTTGELFF	TGTGTCAGTAGTACTACAGGGGAAGTAACAACCGGGGAGCTGTTTTTT
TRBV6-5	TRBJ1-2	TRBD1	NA	CASSRTGSYGYTF	TGTGCCAGCAGTCGGACAGGGAGTTATGGCTACACCTTC
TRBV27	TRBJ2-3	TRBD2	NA	CASSFAGIAGGFSNTQYF	TGTGCCAGCAGTTTTGCGGGGATAGCGGGAGGGTTCTCGAATACGCAGTATTTT
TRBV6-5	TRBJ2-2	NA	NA	CASSRHRDYTGELFF	TGTGCCAGCAGCCGCCACCGGGACTACACCGGGGAGCTGTTTTTT
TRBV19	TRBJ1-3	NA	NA	CASSTPLGRAGNTIYF	TGTGCCAGTAGTACGCCTCTTGGGAGGGCTGGAAACACCATATATTTT
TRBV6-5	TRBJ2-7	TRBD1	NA	CASRDPGQGVYEQYF	TGTGCCAGCAGGGACCCGGGACAGGGGGTCTACGAGCAGTACTTC
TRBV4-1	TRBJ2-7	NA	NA	CASSQDPAGSYEQYF	TGCGCCAGCAGCCAAGATCCTGCGGGCTCCTACGAGCAGTACTTC